The T cell receptor beta chain described here comes from a study of blood T cell repertoires in COVID-19. At the level of the study: The United States, Italy and Spain supplied acute and convalescent COVID-19 samples.

Method: immunoSEQ multiplex PCR; TCRdb's copy keeps in-frame clones and lacks some. The sample has about 200,000 clones, about 86% seen once. Trimming left V 2 bases short and J 3 bases short, with 15 bases between. The germline V gene encodes CDR1 SGHKS and CDR2 YYEKEE (reference sequence). The CDR3 extends over 15 amino acids. A case of COVID-19 had been met by exposed participants within 2 weeks before study entry. The receptor comes from a woman in her twenties or thirties who had been exposed to COVID-19. Material: PBMCs or T cells enriched from blood (not recorded which). This rearrangement joins TRBV5-5 to TRBJ2-7, with D possibly matching TRBD2 (6 bases). In DNA form, the CDR3 reads TGTGCCAGCAGCTTACATCCCGCGGAGGGCTACGAGCAGTACTTC. Amino acid sequence: CASSLHPAEGYEQYF.